This TCR beta chain was found in a study of cytomegalovirus exposure and HLA in healthy donors. General observations from the study: Immune exposure information comprised only CMV serostatus. Later, an analysis found that common viral pathogens appeared to be linked with several of the most significant clusters.

This clone came up once. Its target is unknown. The primer mix had 60 Vbeta and 13 Jbeta primers. Generated by immunoSEQ multiplex PCR, the TCRdb table keeps only in-frame clones and is missing some. This sample has about 180,000 clones, with roughly 80% found just once. The receptor was isolated from a man aged 35 to 55 in good health and CMV-seronegative. The sample was PBMCs.

CDR3 nucleotides: TGTGCCAGCAGCTTGCGGGACAGGGACCACAATGAGCAGTTCTTC. Translating gives CASSLRDRDHNEQFF. This chain joins TRBV5-4 and TRBJ2-1, with 9 nucleotides matching TRBD1. The CDR3 runs 15 residues. V gave up 1 base and J gave up 5 bases; unmatched junction bases: 4. Per the germline V gene, CDR1 is SGHNT and CDR2 is YYREEE (reference sequence).